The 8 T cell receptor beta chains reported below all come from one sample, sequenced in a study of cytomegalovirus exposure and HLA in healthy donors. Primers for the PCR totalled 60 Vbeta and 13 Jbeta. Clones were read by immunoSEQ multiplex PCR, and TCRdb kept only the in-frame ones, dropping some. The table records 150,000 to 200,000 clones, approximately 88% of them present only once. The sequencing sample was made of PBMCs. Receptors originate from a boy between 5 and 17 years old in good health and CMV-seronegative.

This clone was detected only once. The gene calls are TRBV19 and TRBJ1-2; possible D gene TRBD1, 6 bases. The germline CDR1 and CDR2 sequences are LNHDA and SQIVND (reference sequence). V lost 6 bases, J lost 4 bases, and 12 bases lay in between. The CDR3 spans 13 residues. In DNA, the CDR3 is TGTGCCAGTAGCCCTCAGGGGACCTATGGCTACACCTTC. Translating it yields CASSPQGTYGYTF.

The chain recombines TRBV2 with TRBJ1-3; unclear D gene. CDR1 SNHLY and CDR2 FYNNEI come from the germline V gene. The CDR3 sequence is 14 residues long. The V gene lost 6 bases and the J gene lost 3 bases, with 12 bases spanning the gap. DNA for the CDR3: TGTGCCAGCAGCGAATCGGAGATTGGAAACACCATATATTTT. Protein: CASSESEIGNTIYF.

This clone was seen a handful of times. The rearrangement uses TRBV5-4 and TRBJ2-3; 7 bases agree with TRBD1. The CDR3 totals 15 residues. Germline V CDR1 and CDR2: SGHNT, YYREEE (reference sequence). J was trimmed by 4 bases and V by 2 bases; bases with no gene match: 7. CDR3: CASSFWDRRADTQYF. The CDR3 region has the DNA TGTGCCAGCAGCTTTTGGGACAGAAGAGCAGATACGCAGTATTTT.

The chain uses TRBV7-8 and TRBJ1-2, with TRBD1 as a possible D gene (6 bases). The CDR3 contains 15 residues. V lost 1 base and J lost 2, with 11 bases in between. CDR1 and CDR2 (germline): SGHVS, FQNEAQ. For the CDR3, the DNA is TGTGCCAGCAGCTTAGAGCTAACAGGGAACTATGGCTACACCTTC. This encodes CASSLELTGNYGYTF.

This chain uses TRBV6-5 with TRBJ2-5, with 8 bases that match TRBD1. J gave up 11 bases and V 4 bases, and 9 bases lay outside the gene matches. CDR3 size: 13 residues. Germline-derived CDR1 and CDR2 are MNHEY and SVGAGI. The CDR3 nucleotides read TGTGCCAGCAGTTGGCAGGGGGCGTGGGAGCAGTACTTC. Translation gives CASSWQGAWEQYF.

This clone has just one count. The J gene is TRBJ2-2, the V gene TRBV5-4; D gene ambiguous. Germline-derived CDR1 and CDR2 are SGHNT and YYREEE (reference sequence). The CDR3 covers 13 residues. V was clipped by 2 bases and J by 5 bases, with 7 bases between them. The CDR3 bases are TGTGCCAGCAGCTTTATAGTAACCGGGGAGCTGTTTTTT. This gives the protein CASSFIVTGELFF.

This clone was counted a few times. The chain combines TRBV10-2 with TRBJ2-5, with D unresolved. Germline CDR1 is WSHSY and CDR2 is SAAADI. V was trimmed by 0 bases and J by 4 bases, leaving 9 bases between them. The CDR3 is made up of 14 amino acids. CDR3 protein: CASSESLGGETQYF. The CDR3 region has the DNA TGCGCCAGCAGTGAGTCGCTAGGCGGAGAGACCCAGTACTTC.

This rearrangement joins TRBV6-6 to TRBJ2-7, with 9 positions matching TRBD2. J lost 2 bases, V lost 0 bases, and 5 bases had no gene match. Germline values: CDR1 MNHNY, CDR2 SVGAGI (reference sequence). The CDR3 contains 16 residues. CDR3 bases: TGTGCCAGCAGTTACTCGGGCGGGAGGGTAACCTACGAGCAGTACTTC. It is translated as CASSYSGGRVTYEQYF.